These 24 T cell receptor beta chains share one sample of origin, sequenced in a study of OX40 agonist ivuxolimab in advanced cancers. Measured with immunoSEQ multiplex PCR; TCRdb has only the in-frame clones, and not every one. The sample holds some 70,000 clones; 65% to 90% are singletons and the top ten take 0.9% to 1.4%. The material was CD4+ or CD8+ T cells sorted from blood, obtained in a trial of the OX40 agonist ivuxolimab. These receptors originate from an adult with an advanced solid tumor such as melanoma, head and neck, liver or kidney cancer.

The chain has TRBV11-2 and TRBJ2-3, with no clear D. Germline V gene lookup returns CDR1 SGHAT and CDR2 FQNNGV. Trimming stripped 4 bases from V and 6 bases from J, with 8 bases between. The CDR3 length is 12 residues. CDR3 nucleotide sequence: TGTGCCAGCAGCTCGAGTCGTGATACGCAGTATTTT. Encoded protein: CASSSSRDTQYF.

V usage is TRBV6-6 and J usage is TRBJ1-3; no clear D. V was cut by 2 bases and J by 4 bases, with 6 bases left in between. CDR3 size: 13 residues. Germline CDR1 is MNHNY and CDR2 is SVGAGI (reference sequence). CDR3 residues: CASSYELGNTIYF. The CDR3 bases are TGTGCCAGCAGTTACGAATTGGGAAACACCATATATTTT.

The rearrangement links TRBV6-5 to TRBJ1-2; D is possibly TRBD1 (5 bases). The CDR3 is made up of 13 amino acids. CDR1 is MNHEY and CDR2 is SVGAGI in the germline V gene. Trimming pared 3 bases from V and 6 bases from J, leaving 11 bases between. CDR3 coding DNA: TGTGCCAGCAGTTATGCGGGGCACGATGGCTACACCTTC. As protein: CASSYAGHDGYTF.

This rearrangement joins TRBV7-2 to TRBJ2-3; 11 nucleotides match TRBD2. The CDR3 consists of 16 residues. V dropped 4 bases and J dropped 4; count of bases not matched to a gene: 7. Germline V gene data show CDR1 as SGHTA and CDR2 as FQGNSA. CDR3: CASSSGLAGGADTQYF. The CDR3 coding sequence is TGTGCCAGCAGCTCCGGATTAGCGGGGGGGGCAGATACGCAGTATTTT.

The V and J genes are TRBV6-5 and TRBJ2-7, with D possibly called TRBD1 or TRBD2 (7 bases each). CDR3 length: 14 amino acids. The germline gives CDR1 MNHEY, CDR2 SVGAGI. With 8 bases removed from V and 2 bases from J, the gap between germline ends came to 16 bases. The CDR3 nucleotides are TGTGCCAGCGGGAGGGACAGTGCAACCTACGAGCAGTACTTC. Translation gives CASGRDSATYEQYF.

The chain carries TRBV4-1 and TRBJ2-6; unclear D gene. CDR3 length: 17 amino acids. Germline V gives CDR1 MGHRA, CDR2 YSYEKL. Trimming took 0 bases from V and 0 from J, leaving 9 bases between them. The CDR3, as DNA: TGCGCCAGCAGCCAAGATAGGAGCAACTCTGGGGCCAACGTCCTGACTTTC. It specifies CASSQDRSNSGANVLTF.

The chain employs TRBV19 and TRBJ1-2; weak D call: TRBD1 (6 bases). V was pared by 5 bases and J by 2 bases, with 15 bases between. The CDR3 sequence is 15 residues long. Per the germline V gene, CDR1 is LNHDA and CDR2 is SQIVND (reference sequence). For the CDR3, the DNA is TGTGCCAGTAGTCAACAGGGTAGTCCAAACTATGGCTACACCTTC. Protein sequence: CASSQQGSPNYGYTF.

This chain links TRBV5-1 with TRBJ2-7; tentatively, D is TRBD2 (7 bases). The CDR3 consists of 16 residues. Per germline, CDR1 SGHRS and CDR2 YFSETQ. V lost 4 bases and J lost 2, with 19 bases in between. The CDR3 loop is CASSPLNGGAAYEQYF. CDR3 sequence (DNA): TGCGCCAGCAGCCCCCTAAATGGGGGGGCGGCCTACGAGCAGTACTTC. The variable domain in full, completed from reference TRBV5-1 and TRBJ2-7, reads KAGVTQTPRYLIKTRGQQVTLSCSPISGHRSVSWYQQTPGQGLQFLFEYFSETQRNKGNFPGRFSGRQFSNSRSEMNVSTLELGDSALYLCASSPLNGGAAYEQYFGPGTRLTVT.

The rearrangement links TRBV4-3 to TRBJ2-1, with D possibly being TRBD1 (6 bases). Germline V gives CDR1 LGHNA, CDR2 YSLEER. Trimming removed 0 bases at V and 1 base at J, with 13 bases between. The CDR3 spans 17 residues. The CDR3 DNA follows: TGCGCCAGCAGCCAAGATCTTAGGGGGAAATCCTACAATGAGCAGTTCTTC. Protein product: CASSQDLRGKSYNEQFF.

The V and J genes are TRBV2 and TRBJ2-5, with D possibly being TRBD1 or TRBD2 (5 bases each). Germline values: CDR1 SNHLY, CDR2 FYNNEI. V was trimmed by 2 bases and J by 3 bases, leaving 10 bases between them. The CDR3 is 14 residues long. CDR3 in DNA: TGTGCCAGCAGTGAAAGACAGACTAAAGAGACCCAGTACTTC. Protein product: CASSERQTKETQYF.

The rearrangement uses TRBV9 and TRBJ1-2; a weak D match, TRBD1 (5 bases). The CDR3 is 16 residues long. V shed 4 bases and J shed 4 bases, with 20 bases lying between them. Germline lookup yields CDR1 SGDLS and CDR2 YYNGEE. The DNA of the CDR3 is TGTGCCAGCAGCTCAGGGTCAGGCATTCCGCGCTATGGCTACACCTTC. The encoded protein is CASSSGSGIPRYGYTF.

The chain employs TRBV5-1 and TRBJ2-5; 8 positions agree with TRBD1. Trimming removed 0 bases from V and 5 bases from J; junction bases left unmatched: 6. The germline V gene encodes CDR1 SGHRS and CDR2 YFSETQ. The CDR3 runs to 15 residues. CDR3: CASSLVAGGGETQYF. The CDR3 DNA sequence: TGCGCCAGCAGCTTGGTGGCAGGGGGCGGCGAGACCCAGTACTTC.

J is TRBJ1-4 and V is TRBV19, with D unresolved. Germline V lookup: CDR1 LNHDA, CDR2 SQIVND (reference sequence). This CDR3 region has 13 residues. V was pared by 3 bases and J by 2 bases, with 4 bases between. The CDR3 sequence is CASSIQTNEKLFF. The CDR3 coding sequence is TGTGCCAGTAGTATCCAGACTAATGAAAAACTGTTTTTT.

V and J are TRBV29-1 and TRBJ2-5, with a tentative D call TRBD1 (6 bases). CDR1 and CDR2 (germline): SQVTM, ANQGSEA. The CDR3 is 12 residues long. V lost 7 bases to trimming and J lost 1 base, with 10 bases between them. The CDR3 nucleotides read TGCAGCGCCCGGACAGCCCAAGAGACCCAGTACTTC. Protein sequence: CSARTAQETQYF.

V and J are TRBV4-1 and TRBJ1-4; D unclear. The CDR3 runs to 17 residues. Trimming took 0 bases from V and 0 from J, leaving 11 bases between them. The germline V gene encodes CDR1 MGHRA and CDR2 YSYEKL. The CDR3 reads CASSQDSQATTNEKLFF. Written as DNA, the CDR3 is TGCGCCAGCAGCCAAGATTCCCAGGCCACAACTAATGAAAAACTGTTTTTT.

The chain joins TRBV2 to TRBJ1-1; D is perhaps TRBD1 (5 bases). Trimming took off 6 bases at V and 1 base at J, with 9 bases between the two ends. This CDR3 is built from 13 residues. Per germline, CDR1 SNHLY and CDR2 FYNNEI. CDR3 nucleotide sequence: TGTGCCAGCAGGCTGACAGAGAACACTGAAGCTTTCTTT. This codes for CASRLTENTEAFF.

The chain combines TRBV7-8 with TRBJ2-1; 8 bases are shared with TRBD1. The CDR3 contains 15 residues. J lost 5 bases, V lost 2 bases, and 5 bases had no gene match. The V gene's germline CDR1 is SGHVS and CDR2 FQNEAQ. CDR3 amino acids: CASSLTGGLNNEQFF. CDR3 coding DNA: TGTGCCAGCAGCTTAACAGGGGGGCTTAACAATGAGCAGTTCTTC.

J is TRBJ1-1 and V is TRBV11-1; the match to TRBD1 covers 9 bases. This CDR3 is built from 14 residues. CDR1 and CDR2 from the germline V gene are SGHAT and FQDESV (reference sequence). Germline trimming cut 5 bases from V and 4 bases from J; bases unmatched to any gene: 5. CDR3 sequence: CASSRQGGVTEAFF. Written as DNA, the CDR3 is TGTGCCAGCAGCAGACAGGGGGGAGTCACTGAAGCTTTCTTT.

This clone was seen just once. This CDR3 is CASSLERAPYNEQFF. For the CDR3, the DNA is TGTGCCAGCAGCTTAGAGCGGGCCCCCTACAATGAGCAGTTCTTC. V is TRBV7-2 and J is TRBJ2-1; D is perhaps TRBD2 (6 bases). This CDR3 region has 15 residues. The V end lost 1 base, the J end lost 2 bases, and 9 bases lay between the germline ends. CDR1 and CDR2 (germline): SGHTA, FQGNSA.

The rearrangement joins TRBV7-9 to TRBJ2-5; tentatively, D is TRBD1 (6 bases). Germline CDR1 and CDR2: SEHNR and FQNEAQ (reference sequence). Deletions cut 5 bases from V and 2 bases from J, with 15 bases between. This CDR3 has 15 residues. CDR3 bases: TGTGCCAGCAGCGGAGCCGGGACAACTCAAGAGACCCAGTACTTC. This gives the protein CASSGAGTTQETQYF.

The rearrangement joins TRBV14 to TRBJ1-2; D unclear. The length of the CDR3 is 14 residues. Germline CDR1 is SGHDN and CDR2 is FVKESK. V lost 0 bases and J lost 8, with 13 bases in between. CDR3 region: CASSQDGYGSGYTF. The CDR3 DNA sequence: TGTGCCAGCAGCCAAGATGGGTATGGGAGCGGCTACACCTTC.

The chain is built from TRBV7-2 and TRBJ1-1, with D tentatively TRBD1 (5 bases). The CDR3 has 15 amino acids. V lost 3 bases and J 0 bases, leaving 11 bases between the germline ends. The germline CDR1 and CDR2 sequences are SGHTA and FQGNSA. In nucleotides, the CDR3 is TGTGCCAGCAGCTTTCTCGGGGGAGTGAACACTGAAGCTTTCTTT. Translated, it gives CASSFLGGVNTEAFF.

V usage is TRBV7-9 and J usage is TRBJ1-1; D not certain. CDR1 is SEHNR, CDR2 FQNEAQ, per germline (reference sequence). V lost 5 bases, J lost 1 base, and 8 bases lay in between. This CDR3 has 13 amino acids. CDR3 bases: TGTGCCAGCAGCCCGGTGGCGAACACTGAAGCTTTCTTT. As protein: CASSPVANTEAFF.

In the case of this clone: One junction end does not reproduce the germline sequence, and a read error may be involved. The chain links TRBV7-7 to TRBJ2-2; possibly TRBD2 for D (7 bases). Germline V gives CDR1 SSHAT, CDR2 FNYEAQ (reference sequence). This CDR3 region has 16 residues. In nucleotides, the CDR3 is TGTGCTAGCAGCCCCATCGGGGGGCCAATCACCGGGGAGCTGTTTTTT. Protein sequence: CASSPIGGPITGELFF.